The source of this T cell receptor (beta chain) is a study of identical twins. Study-level findings and limits: The models gave estimates that fell short of the out-of-frame TCR alpha sharing seen in monozygotic twins. Memory repertoires lacked the insertion deficit that abundant cord blood beta clonotypes showed.

It was template switching that added a universal primer site, and there were unique molecular identifiers on the cDNA. A single record per CDR3 protein comes from TCRdb applying MiXCR to the 5' RACE reads. The data contain approximately 490,000 distinct CDR3 sequences, around 22% of them singletons. The sample holds a few counts of this clonotype. What it recognizes is unknown. Germline values: CDR1 ENHRY, CDR2 SYGVKD. The CDR3 length is 16 residues. J was trimmed by 4 bases and V by 3 bases; bases with no gene match: 7. These data also featured in a second study, about yellow fever vaccine responses in identical twins.

The chain links TRBV10-3 to TRBJ2-2, with 8 bases aligning to TRBD1. Sequencing was performed on CD4+ T cells sorted from blood. The receptor's source is a young woman in good health. The CDR3 region is CAISERQGLATGELFF. CDR3 nucleotides: TGTGCCATCAGTGAACGACAGGGGTTGGCCACCGGGGAGCTGTTTTTT.